One and the same sample provided the 14 T cell receptor beta chains below, sequenced in a study of cytomegalovirus exposure and HLA in healthy donors. The PCR ran on 60 Vbeta and 13 Jbeta primers. Sequencing used immunoSEQ multiplex PCR; TCRdb keeps in-frame clones, though not all of them. The table lists approximately 150,000 clones, roughly 78% of them singletons. The sample was PBMCs. The receptors shown here come from a woman between 45 and 65 years old in good health and CMV-seropositive.

This chain connects TRBV7-9 to TRBJ2-2; 7 bases agree with TRBD2. The length of the CDR3 is 12 residues. After removal of 7 bases from V and 6 bases from J, the junction contained 2 bases not matched to a gene. Germline CDR1 SEHNR, CDR2 FQNEAQ (reference sequence). This CDR3 is CASTSGAGELFF. CDR3 nucleotides: TGTGCCAGCACTAGCGGTGCCGGGGAGCTGTTTTTT.

J is TRBJ2-6 and V is TRBV7-9; a weak D match, TRBD2 (6 bases). CDR1 is SEHNR, CDR2 FQNEAQ, per germline (reference sequence). Trimming shortened V by 6 bases and J by 0 bases, and 12 bases separated the two germline ends. This CDR3 region has 16 residues. The CDR3 here is CASSLDGSSGANVLTF. The DNA of the CDR3 is TGTGCCAGCAGTTTGGACGGGAGCTCTGGGGCCAACGTCCTGACTTTC.

The chain links TRBV23-1 to TRBJ2-5; the match to TRBD2 covers 7 bases. TRBV23-1 is an open reading frame whose function is uncertain. The trim removed 4 bases at V and 13 bases at J, leaving 9 bases unmatched. The length of the CDR3 is 12 residues. The CDR3 region is CASSPPGTKRYF. In DNA, the CDR3 is TGCGCCAGCAGTCCACCGGGGACTAAGCGGTACTTC.

The chain employs TRBV4-2 and TRBJ2-7; tentative D call: TRBD1 (6 bases). Trimming took off 3 bases at V and 5 bases at J, with 14 bases between the two ends. CDR3 length: 14 amino acids. Germline-derived CDR1 and CDR2 are LGHNA and YNFKEQ. As DNA, the CDR3 is TGTGCCAGCAGCCAGTCCGAGACAGGAAACGAGCAGTACTTC. This codes for CASSQSETGNEQYF.

The genes are TRBV15 and TRBJ2-5; a possible D gene is TRBD2 (5 bases). Trimming took off 0 bases at V and 5 bases at J, with 10 bases between the two ends. Per germline, CDR1 LNHNV and CDR2 YYDKDF (reference sequence). This CDR3 has 14 amino acids. The CDR3 spells CATSRDEAEETQYF. CDR3 nucleotide sequence: TGTGCCACCAGCAGAGATGAAGCGGAGGAGACCCAGTACTTC.

V usage is TRBV6-5 and J usage is TRBJ1-1; no reliable D call. The V gene lost 0 bases and the J gene lost 6 bases, with 11 bases spanning the gap. Germline CDR1 reads MNHEY; CDR2 reads SVGAGI. The CDR3 contains 14 residues. The CDR3 nucleotides are TGTGCCAGCAGTTACTCGACGGGAACGGCTGAAGCTTTCTTT. It yields the protein CASSYSTGTAEAFF.

The chain carries TRBV2 and TRBJ1-1; unclear D gene. This CDR3 has 13 residues. Trimming left V 8 bases short and J 2 bases short, with 12 bases between. Germline V lookup: CDR1 SNHLY, CDR2 FYNNEI. The CDR3, as DNA: TGTGCCAGCGAGTCGGCGGTTAACACTGAAGCTTTCTTT. It translates to CASESAVNTEAFF.

A few counts support this clone. As DNA, the CDR3 is TGTGCCAGCAGCTTAACCAGCGGGGGGTATGAGACCCAGTACTTC. Amino acid sequence: CASSLTSGGYETQYF. V and J are TRBV7-3 and TRBJ2-5; 9 bases line up with TRBD2. With 0 bases clipped from V and 5 bases from J, the junction kept 4 bases outside the gene matches. Germline-derived CDR1 and CDR2 are SGHTA and FQGTGA. CDR3 length: 15 residues.

This chain connects TRBV19 to TRBJ1-1; possibly TRBD1 for D (5 bases). V gave up 1 base and J gave up 11 bases, with 23 bases separating them. Germline V lookup: CDR1 LNHDA, CDR2 SQIVND (reference sequence). The CDR3 runs to 16 residues. CDR3: CASSIGLGAGLANAFF. The CDR3 coding sequence is TGTGCCAGTAGTATAGGACTAGGGGCGGGCTTGGCTAACGCTTTCTTT.

Worth noting for this clone: The junction and the germline gene differ at one end; a read error may be behind it. The gene calls are TRBV2 and TRBJ2-5, with 10 nucleotides matching TRBD2. This CDR3 comprises 16 residues. In germline, CDR1 is SNHLY, CDR2 FYNNEI. CDR3 nucleotides: TGTGCCAGCTCGGGTAGCGGGGGGCCCTTCCAAGAGGCCCAGTACTTC. Protein product: CASSGSGGPFQEAQYF.

This sequence joins TRBV5-1 and TRBJ1-2; D not resolved. This CDR3 is 12 amino acids long. From germline, CDR1 is SGHRS and CDR2 YFSETQ. V was pared by 4 bases and J by 2 bases, with 6 bases between. The CDR3 is CASSDGNYGYTF. In DNA form, the CDR3 reads TGCGCCAGCAGCGACGGGAACTATGGCTACACCTTC.

This chain uses TRBV5-1 with TRBJ2-5; 8 bases match TRBD2. Germline loops: CDR1 SGHRS, CDR2 YFSETQ. The CDR3 contains 15 residues. The junction had 3 bases not matched to a gene; V was cut back by 2 bases and J by 0 bases. This CDR3 is CASSFRGGHQETQYF. DNA for the CDR3: TGCGCCAGCAGCTTCCGGGGGGGGCACCAAGAGACCCAGTACTTC. Full variable domain (missing parts from reference TRBV5-1 and TRBJ2-5): KAGVTQTPRYLIKTRGQQVTLSCSPISGHRSVSWYQQTPGQGLQFLFEYFSETQRNKGNFPGRFSGRQFSNSRSEMNVSTLELGDSALYLCASSFRGGHQETQYFGPGTRLLVL.

The rearrangement links TRBV18 to TRBJ1-2; 8 nucleotides agree with TRBD1. CDR1 is KGHSH, CDR2 LQKENI, per germline. V shed 3 bases, J shed 5 bases, and the junction held 11 bases outside the gene matches. The CDR3 sequence is 16 residues long. The CDR3 here is CASSPNQGQGSYGYTF. The CDR3 coding sequence is TGTGCCAGCTCACCCAACCAAGGACAGGGCTCTTATGGCTACACCTTC.

The chain carries TRBV5-4 and TRBJ2-7; 9 bases agree with TRBD1. V dropped 0 bases and J dropped 2; count of bases not matched to a gene: 3. The CDR3 totals 15 residues. Germline V gene sequence: CDR1 SGHNT, CDR2 YYREEE (reference sequence). DNA of the CDR3: TGTGCCAGCAGCTTGGGGGGACAGGGCGCCTACGAGCAGTACTTC. Its protein is CASSLGGQGAYEQYF.